Listed below are T cell receptor beta chains from one sample, sequenced in a study of cytotoxic CD8 clonotypes in ibrutinib-treated CLL. Profiling relied on immunoSEQ multiplex PCR, and the TCRdb table lists in-frame clones only, not all of them. The sample includes hundreds of thousands of clones, 70% of them seen just once. This material consisted of PBMCs, taken after 24 months of ibrutinib treatment. The receptors stem from a human donor with chronic lymphocytic leukemia. CDR3s include the opening cysteine and the closing phenylalanine or tryptophan. Fields, in order: D gene, CDR3 length, J gene, clone size, V gene, CDR3 protein, CDR3 DNA. A D gene is named only where the DNA matches it firmly. A row's size may be missing; if present it is once, few, many or a size class.

d_call: -; cdr3_length: 15; j_call: TRBJ2-3; clone_size: -; v_call: TRBV6-1; cdr3_aa: CASSQIGEGADTQYF; cdr3_nt: TGTGCCAGCAGCCAAATTGGAGAAGGTGCAGATACGCAGTATTTT
d_call: TRBD1; cdr3_length: 16; j_call: TRBJ2-1; clone_size: -; v_call: TRBV28; cdr3_aa: CASSLSPGQANNEQFF; cdr3_nt: TGTGCCAGCAGTTTATCCCCGGGACAGGCAAACAATGAGCAGTTCTTC
d_call: TRBD2; cdr3_length: 16; j_call: TRBJ2-1; clone_size: -; v_call: TRBV11-2; cdr3_aa: CASSLAIAGALNEQFF; cdr3_nt: TGTGCCAGCAGCTTAGCTATAGCGGGAGCCCTCAATGAGCAGTTCTTC
d_call: -; cdr3_length: 14; j_call: TRBJ2-5; clone_size: -; v_call: TRBV5-3; cdr3_aa: CARSCGQTKETQYF; cdr3_nt: TGTGCCAGAAGCTGTGGACAGACCAAAGAGACCCAGTACTTC
d_call: -; cdr3_length: 11; j_call: TRBJ2-5; clone_size: -; v_call: TRBV15; cdr3_aa: CATSREETQYF; cdr3_nt: TGTGCCACCAGCAGAGAAGAGACCCAGTACTTC
d_call: TRBD1; cdr3_length: 15; j_call: TRBJ2-3; clone_size: once; v_call: TRBV29-1; cdr3_aa: CSVSTTGTHTDTQYF; cdr3_nt: TGCAGCGTTTCTACGACAGGGACCCACACAGATACGCAGTATTTT
d_call: TRBD1; cdr3_length: 18; j_call: TRBJ1-2; clone_size: -; v_call: TRBV6-1; cdr3_aa: CASSEALSGQGRSYGYTF; cdr3_nt: TGTGCCAGCAGTGAAGCGCTCTCGGGACAGGGTAGATCCTATGGCTACACCTTC
d_call: TRBD1; cdr3_length: 14; j_call: TRBJ2-7; clone_size: -; v_call: TRBV10-3; cdr3_aa: CAITETGSTYEQYF; cdr3_nt: TGTGCCATCACCGAGACAGGGTCAACCTACGAGCAGTACTTC
d_call: -; cdr3_length: 12; j_call: TRBJ2-7; clone_size: -; v_call: TRBV18; cdr3_aa: CASSRTGLEQYF; cdr3_nt: TGTGCCAGCTCACGAACCGGGTTGGAGCAGTACTTC
d_call: -; cdr3_length: 16; j_call: TRBJ2-4; clone_size: few; v_call: TRBV4-1; cdr3_aa: CASSQGDAHLQNIQYF; cdr3_nt: TGCGCCAGCAGCCAAGGAGATGCTCATCTTCAGAACATTCAGTACTTC
d_call: TRBD2; cdr3_length: 16; j_call: TRBJ2-1; clone_size: -; v_call: TRBV2; cdr3_aa: CASSFSSGRAWNEQFF; cdr3_nt: TGTGCCAGTTCTTTTAGTAGCGGGAGGGCCTGGAATGAGCAGTTCTTC
d_call: TRBD1; cdr3_length: 15; j_call: TRBJ1-2; clone_size: -; v_call: TRBV28; cdr3_aa: CASIPPGTANYGYTF; cdr3_nt: TGTGCCAGCATTCCCCCCGGGACAGCTAACTATGGCTACACCTTC
d_call: TRBD2; cdr3_length: 15; j_call: TRBJ2-1; clone_size: -; v_call: TRBV11-3; cdr3_aa: CASSFRGSPHNEQFF; cdr3_nt: TGTGCCAGCAGCTTCCGCGGGAGTCCCCACAATGAGCAGTTCTTC
d_call: TRBD2; cdr3_length: 15; j_call: TRBJ2-3; clone_size: -; v_call: TRBV4-1; cdr3_aa: CASSPGLAATDTQYF; cdr3_nt: TGCGCCAGCAGCCCAGGACTAGCGGCCACAGATACGCAGTATTTT
d_call: TRBD1; cdr3_length: 14; j_call: TRBJ1-2; clone_size: -; v_call: TRBV18; cdr3_aa: CASSPRTGEFGYTF; cdr3_nt: TGTGCCAGCTCACCGAGGACAGGGGAATTTGGCTACACCTTC
d_call: -; cdr3_length: 11; j_call: TRBJ1-1; clone_size: -; v_call: TRBV25-1; cdr3_aa: CATWGPNEAFF; cdr3_nt: TGTGCCACCTGGGGGCCCAATGAAGCTTTCTTT
d_call: -; cdr3_length: 12; j_call: TRBJ1-2; clone_size: -; v_call: TRBV28; cdr3_aa: CASSFQDYGYTF; cdr3_nt: TGTGCCAGCAGTTTCCAGGATTATGGCTACACCTTC
d_call: TRBD1; cdr3_length: 14; j_call: TRBJ2-1; clone_size: few; v_call: TRBV27; cdr3_aa: CASGPGQTVNEQFF; cdr3_nt: TGTGCCAGTGGACCGGGACAGACGGTCAATGAGCAGTTCTTC
d_call: TRBD2; cdr3_length: 16; j_call: TRBJ2-3; clone_size: -; v_call: TRBV5-1; cdr3_aa: CASSPILASSTDTQYF; cdr3_nt: TGCGCCAGCAGCCCAATACTAGCGTCTAGCACAGATACGCAGTATTTT
d_call: -; cdr3_length: 15; j_call: TRBJ2-5; clone_size: once; v_call: TRBV19; cdr3_aa: CASSQGPVVGETQYF; cdr3_nt: TGTGCCAGTAGTCAGGGTCCTGTAGTGGGAGAGACCCAGTACTTC
d_call: -; cdr3_length: 11; j_call: TRBJ1-2; clone_size: few; v_call: TRBV20-1; cdr3_aa: CSARVLKGYTF; cdr3_nt: TGCAGTGCTAGAGTGCTGAAGGGCTACACCTTC
d_call: -; cdr3_length: 14; j_call: TRBJ2-7; clone_size: -; v_call: TRBV19; cdr3_aa: CASSIPNRNGVQYF; cdr3_nt: TGTGCCAGTAGTATCCCGAATAGGAACGGTGTGCAGTACTTC
d_call: -; cdr3_length: 13; j_call: TRBJ2-7; clone_size: -; v_call: TRBV5-1; cdr3_aa: CASSLELTSEQYF; cdr3_nt: TGCGCCAGCAGCTTGGAATTAACCAGCGAGCAGTACTTC
d_call: -; cdr3_length: 11; j_call: TRBJ2-5; clone_size: -; v_call: TRBV20-1; cdr3_aa: CSARNRETQYF; cdr3_nt: TGCAGTGCCAGGAACCGGGAGACCCAGTACTTC